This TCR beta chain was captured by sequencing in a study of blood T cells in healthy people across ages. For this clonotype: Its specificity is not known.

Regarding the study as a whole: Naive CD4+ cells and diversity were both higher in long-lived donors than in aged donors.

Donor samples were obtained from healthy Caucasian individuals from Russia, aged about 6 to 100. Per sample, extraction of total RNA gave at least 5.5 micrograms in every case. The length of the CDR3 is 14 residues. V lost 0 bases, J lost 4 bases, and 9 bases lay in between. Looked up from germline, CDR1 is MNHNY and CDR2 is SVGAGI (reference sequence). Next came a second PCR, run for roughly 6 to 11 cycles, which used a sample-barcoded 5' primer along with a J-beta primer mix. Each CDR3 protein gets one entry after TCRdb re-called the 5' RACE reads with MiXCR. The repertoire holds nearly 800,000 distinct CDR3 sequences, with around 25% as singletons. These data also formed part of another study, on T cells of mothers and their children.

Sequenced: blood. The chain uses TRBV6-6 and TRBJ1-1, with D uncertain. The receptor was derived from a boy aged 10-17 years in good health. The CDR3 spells CASSYSTGSTEAFF. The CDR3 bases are TGTGCCAGCAGTTACTCTACGGGGTCCACTGAAGCTTTCTTT.